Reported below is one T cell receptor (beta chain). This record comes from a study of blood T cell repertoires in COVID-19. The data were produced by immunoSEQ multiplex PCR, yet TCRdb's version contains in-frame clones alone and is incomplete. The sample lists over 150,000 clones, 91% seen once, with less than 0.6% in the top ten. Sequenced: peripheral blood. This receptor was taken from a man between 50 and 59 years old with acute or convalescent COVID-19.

As DNA, the CDR3 is TGTGCCAGCAGCTTATCACAGGGGGCAACTAATGAAAAACTGTTTTTT. It encodes CASSLSQGATNEKLFF. The chain has TRBV7-9 and TRBJ1-4; TRBD1 aligns across 8 bases. Losses at the gene ends were 2 bases for V and 0 bases for J; bases not matched to a gene: 2. CDR1 is SEHNR, CDR2 FQNEAQ, per germline (reference sequence). There are 16 residues in the CDR3. The variable domain in full, with the rest retrieved from reference TRBV7-9 and TRBJ1-4, is DTGVSQNPRHKITKRGQNVTFRCDPISEHNRLYWYRQTLGQGPEFLTYFQNEAQLEKSRLLSDRFSAERPKGSFSTLEIQRTEQGDSAMYLCASSLSQGATNEKLFFGSGTQLSVL.